This TCR beta chain was captured in a study of blood T cell repertoires in COVID-19. As for the study in general: Sources were T cells, B-cell-depleted T cells, or PBMCs; the material itself was cDNA or gDNA.

This CDR3 contains 16 residues. The germline V gene encodes CDR1 MNHEY and CDR2 SMNVEV (reference sequence). Trimming pared 6 bases from V and 0 bases from J, leaving 17 bases between. Original methodology: Reference gene primer amplification gave nucleated cell count estimates. Clones were sequenced by immunoSEQ multiplex PCR, and TCRdb holds only the in-frame ones, with some missing. V and J calls and clone size are those listed in that table; D and trimming were worked out from the DNA. The sample holds about 240,000 clones, about four fifths seen once. The material sequenced was peripheral blood. V gene TRBV27 combines with J gene TRBJ1-2; D gene uncertain. This receptor was taken from a woman of 80 years or more with acute or convalescent COVID-19. CDR3: CASRGGGGSTNYGYTF. CDR3 coding DNA: TGTGCCAGCAGAGGCGGCGGAGGCTCAACTAACTATGGCTACACCTTC.